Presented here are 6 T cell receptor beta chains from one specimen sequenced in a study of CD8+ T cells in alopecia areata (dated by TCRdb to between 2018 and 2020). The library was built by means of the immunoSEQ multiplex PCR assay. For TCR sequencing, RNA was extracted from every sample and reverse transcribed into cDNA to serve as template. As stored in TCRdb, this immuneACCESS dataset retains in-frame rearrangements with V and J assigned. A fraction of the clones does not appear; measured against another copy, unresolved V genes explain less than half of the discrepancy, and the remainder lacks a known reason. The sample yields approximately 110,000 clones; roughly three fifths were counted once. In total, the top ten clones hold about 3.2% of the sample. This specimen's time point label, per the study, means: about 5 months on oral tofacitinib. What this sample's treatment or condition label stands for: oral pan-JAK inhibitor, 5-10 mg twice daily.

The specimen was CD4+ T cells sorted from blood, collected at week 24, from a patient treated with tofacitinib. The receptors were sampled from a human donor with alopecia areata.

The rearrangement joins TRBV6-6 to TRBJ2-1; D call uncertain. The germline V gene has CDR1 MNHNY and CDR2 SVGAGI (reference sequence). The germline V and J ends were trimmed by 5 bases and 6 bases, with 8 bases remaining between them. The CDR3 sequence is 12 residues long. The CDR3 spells CASSPTFNEQFF. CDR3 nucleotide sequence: TGTGCCAGCAGTCCGACTTTCAATGAGCAGTTCTTC.

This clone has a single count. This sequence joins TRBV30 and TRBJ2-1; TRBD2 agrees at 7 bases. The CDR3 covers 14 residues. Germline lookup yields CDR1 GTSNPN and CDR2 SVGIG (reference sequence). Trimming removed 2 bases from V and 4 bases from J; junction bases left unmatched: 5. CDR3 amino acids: CAWSRGGGYNEQFF. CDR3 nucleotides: TGTGCCTGGAGTAGGGGCGGGGGTTACAATGAGCAGTTCTTC.

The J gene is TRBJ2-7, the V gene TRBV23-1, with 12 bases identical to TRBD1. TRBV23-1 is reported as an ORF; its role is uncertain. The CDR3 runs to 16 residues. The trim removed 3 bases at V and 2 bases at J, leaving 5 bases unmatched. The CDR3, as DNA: TGCGCCAGCAGTCACCCCGGGACAGGGGGCACCTACGAGCAGTACTTC. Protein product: CASSHPGTGGTYEQYF.

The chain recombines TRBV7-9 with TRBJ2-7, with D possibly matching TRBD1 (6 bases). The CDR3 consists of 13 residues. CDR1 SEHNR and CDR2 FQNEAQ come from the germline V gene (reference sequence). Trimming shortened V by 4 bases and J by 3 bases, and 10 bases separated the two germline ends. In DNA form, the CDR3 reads TGTGCCAGCAGCTCGCGACAGGACTACGAGCAGTACTTC. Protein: CASSSRQDYEQYF.

CDR3 DNA: TGCGCCAGCAGTCAATCCCTCCGGGGGGCTTCCTACGAGCAGTACTTC. This translates into CASSQSLRGASYEQYF. The chain uses TRBV23-1 and TRBJ2-7; tentative D call: TRBD2 (7 bases). TRBV23-1 carries the ORF label, with uncertain function. The V end lost 0 bases, the J end lost 1 base, and 13 bases lay between the germline ends. The CDR3 is 16 amino acids.

The CDR3 DNA is TGTGCCAGCTCACCCTCCGCTGGAGAGACCCAGTACTTC. Translating it yields CASSPSAGETQYF. The rearrangement joins TRBV18 to TRBJ2-5; no firm D call. This CDR3 has 13 amino acids. From germline, CDR1 is KGHSH and CDR2 LQKENI. Trimming removed 3 bases at V and 4 bases at J, with 9 bases between.